What follows are 30 T cell receptor beta chains derived from one specimen sequenced in a study of early T cells in non-severe SARS-CoV-2 infection. TCRdb independently ran MiXCR on the 5' RACE reads; one entry per CDR3 protein. The table records tens of thousands of distinct CDR3 sequences, under 8% of them present only once. The sample taken for sequencing was whole blood. Source of these receptors: an adult who was a healthcare worker with PCR-confirmed SARS-CoV-2 infection or an uninfected control (not recorded which).

This chain links TRBV6-6 with TRBJ1-1, with a possible D match to TRBD1 (6 bases). CDR1 is MNHNY and CDR2 is SVGAGI in the germline V gene (reference sequence). CDR3 length: 14 amino acids. Trimming stripped 6 bases from V and 3 bases from J, with 14 bases between. The CDR3: CASSNRVSDTEAFF. For the CDR3, the DNA is TGTGCCAGCAGCAACAGGGTTTCCGACACTGAAGCTTTCTTT.

In its sample, this clonotype was seen a few times. One end of the junction fails to match germline, which may point to a read error. The genes are TRBV27 and TRBJ2-5; D gene unclear. Germline loops: CDR1 MNHEY, CDR2 SMNVEV (reference sequence). The CDR3 totals 11 residues. CDR3 nucleotide sequence: TGTGCGAGCAAGGGCCTAGAGACCCAGTACTTC. Its protein product is CASKGLETQYF.

In its sample, this clonotype was seen many times. The CDR3 DNA sequence: TGTGCCAGCAATGACAGGGGCAGTGACGAGCAGTACTTC. Its protein is CASNDRGSDEQYF. This sequence joins TRBV6-1 and TRBJ2-7, with TRBD1 matching over 8 bases. V lost 7 bases to trimming and J lost 5 bases; unmatched junction nucleotides: 7. The CDR3 loop spans 13 amino acids. CDR1 and CDR2 from the germline V gene are MNHNS and SASEGT.

V and J are TRBV3-1 and TRBJ1-1; D is unresolved. The CDR3 has 13 amino acids. From germline, CDR1 is LGHDT and CDR2 YNNKEL (reference sequence). V was cut by 3 bases and J by 1 base, with 6 bases left in between. The CDR3 nucleotides read TGTGCCAGCAGCCAGAACGGGAACACTGAAGCTTTCTTT. Translated, it gives CASSQNGNTEAFF.

This sequence joins TRBV11-2 and TRBJ1-1; D remains ambiguous. V gave up 3 bases and J gave up 3 bases, with 8 bases separating them. This CDR3 comprises 13 residues. Germline V lookup: CDR1 SGHAT, CDR2 FQNNGV. Here the CDR3 DNA reads TGTGCCAGCAGCTTGACCGGGGACACTGAAGCTTTCTTT. Protein: CASSLTGDTEAFF.

This clonotype occurred many times. The V gene is TRBV7-6, the J gene TRBJ2-3; weak D call: TRBD2 (6 bases). This CDR3 is 17 amino acids long. Germline CDR1 is SGHVS and CDR2 is FNYEAQ. V lost 0 bases to trimming and J lost 3 bases, with 16 bases between them. The CDR3: CASSLAWAGLETDTQYF. As DNA, the CDR3 is TGTGCCAGCAGCTTAGCTTGGGCGGGGTTGGAGACAGATACGCAGTATTTT.

This clonotype was found many times. The V call is TRBV7-9, the J call TRBJ2-7; D is possibly TRBD2 (6 bases). There are 12 residues in the CDR3. The germline V gene encodes CDR1 SEHNR and CDR2 FQNEAQ (reference sequence). Trimming took 8 bases from V and 2 from J, leaving 10 bases between them. Written as DNA, the CDR3 is TGTGCCAGCTCGGGAGTCCCCTACGAGCAGTACTTC. This translates into CASSGVPYEQYF.

This clonotype was recorded many times. The rearrangement links TRBV20-1 to TRBJ2-5; 7 positions match TRBD2. From germline, CDR1 is DFQATT and CDR2 SNEGSKA (reference sequence). The CDR3 has 15 amino acids. Unmatched junction bases numbered 17, after V lost 6 bases and J lost 7 bases. The CDR3, as DNA: TGCAGTGCGTCTCAAGCGGGAAGTGACTCGGGGACCCAGTACTTC. Amino acids: CSASQAGSDSGTQYF.

This clonotype was recorded at least ten times. J is TRBJ2-2 and V is TRBV6-5, with TRBD2 as a possible D gene (5 bases). The germline gives CDR1 MNHEY, CDR2 SVGAGI. CDR3 length: 14 amino acids. V lost 8 bases to trimming and J lost 4 bases, with 14 bases between them. The CDR3 nucleotides read TGTGCCAGCCGCGTGGGGAGTTCCACCGGGGAGCTGTTTTTT. Its translation: CASRVGSSTGELFF.

This clonotype has ten or more counts. V and J are TRBV6-2 or TRBV6-3 and TRBJ2-7, with TRBD1 matching 12 bases. Germline V gene data show CDR1 as MNHEY and CDR2 as SVGEGT. The CDR3 is 18 residues long. V shed 7 bases and J 4 bases; nucleotides not matched to a gene: 17. The CDR3 DNA reads TGTGCCAGCACCACATTTCTACGGGGGACAGGGGGCGTTTACGAGCAGTACTTC. Protein product: CASTTFLRGTGGVYEQYF.

V and J are TRBV5-1 and TRBJ2-7, with no clear D. The CDR3 runs to 14 residues. The ends were cut back, 1 base at V and 2 bases at J, with 10 bases in the middle. Germline-derived CDR1 and CDR2 are SGHRS and YFSETQ. The CDR3 DNA follows: TGCGCCAGCAGCTTGTACCGTGGGGCCTACGAGCAGTACTTC. As protein: CASSLYRGAYEQYF.

This chain links TRBV18 with TRBJ1-5; 7 nucleotides match TRBD1. Unmatched junction bases numbered 9, after V lost 6 bases and J lost 7 bases. This CDR3 has 14 residues. Germline CDR1 KGHSH, CDR2 LQKENI. CDR3 coding DNA: TGTGCCAGCTCGCGCGGACAGGCGAGGCAGCCCCAGCATTTT. Protein sequence: CASSRGQARQPQHF.

In this sample, this clonotype turned up a few times. The V and J genes are TRBV10-3 and TRBJ2-3, with D possibly being TRBD1 or TRBD2 (5 bases each). Trimming took 11 bases from V and 2 from J, leaving 23 bases between them. Per the germline V gene, CDR1 is ENHRY and CDR2 is SYGVKD. The length of the CDR3 is 16 residues. The CDR3 nucleotides read TGTGCCGCTCGCCCCGGGACGGCCTCCACCACAGATACGCAGTATTTT. Its translation: CAARPGTASTTDTQYF.

This clonotype turned up a few times. The chain has TRBV5-4 and TRBJ1-1; weak D call: TRBD1 (6 bases). The CDR3 has 13 amino acids. V lost 3 bases and J 4 bases, leaving 10 bases between the germline ends. Germline CDR1 is SGHNT and CDR2 is YYREEE (reference sequence). The CDR3 DNA reads TGTGCCAGCAGCTCCCTAGGGGGCACTGAAGCTTTCTTT. Translation gives CASSSLGGTEAFF. Based on the CDR3 plus reference TRBV5-4 and TRBJ1-1, the full variable domain is ETGVTQSPTHLIKTRGQQVTLRCSSQSGHNTVSWYQQALGQGPQFIFQYYREEENGRGNFPPRFSGLQFPNYSSELNVNALELDDSALYLCASSSLGGTEAFFGQGTRLTVV.

With respect to this clonotype: This could be a read error, since a much larger clone is one nucleotide away. The chain employs TRBV11-3 and TRBJ2-3; D is unresolved. This CDR3 spans 13 amino acids. Germline loops: CDR1 SGHNT, CDR2 YENEEA. CDR3 bases: TGTGTCAGCAGCTTAAATATGGGAGATACGCAGTATTTT. The encoded protein is CVSSLNMGDTQYF.

This clonotype was counted at least ten times. V gene TRBV28 combines with J gene TRBJ2-7; TRBD2 agrees at 7 bases. CDR3 length: 13 amino acids. Germline CDR1 MDHEN, CDR2 SYDVKM. V was pared by 6 bases and J by 5 bases, with 7 bases of the junction left unmatched. CDR3 bases: TGTGCCAGCAGCCTTAGCGGGTATAACGAGCAGTACTTC. It yields the protein CASSLSGYNEQYF.

Ten or more counts support this clonotype. The chain uses TRBV5-6 and TRBJ2-2; TRBD2 aligns across 9 bases. In germline, CDR1 is SGHDT, CDR2 YYEEEE. V lost 2 bases to trimming and J lost 6 bases; unmatched junction nucleotides: 2. The CDR3 contains 14 residues. The CDR3 region is CASSFSGSPGELFF. The CDR3 DNA reads TGTGCCAGCAGCTTTAGCGGGAGCCCCGGGGAGCTGTTTTTT.

The table lists this clonotype with many counts. The CDR3 protein is CASSLPGVELFF. In nucleotides, the CDR3 is TGTGCCAGCAGCCTTCCGGGGGTGGAGCTGTTTTTT. The J gene is TRBJ2-2, the V gene TRBV11-2; tentative D call: TRBD2 (6 bases). CDR1 and CDR2 (germline): SGHAT, FQNNGV. Trimming cost V 5 bases and J 10 bases, with 11 bases left between them. The CDR3 has 12 amino acids.

The chain combines TRBV10-3 with TRBJ2-1; D unresolved. V lost 4 bases and J lost 6, with 10 bases in between. Germline lookup yields CDR1 ENHRY and CDR2 SYGVKD. CDR3 length: 13 amino acids. The CDR3 loop reads CAISGVPGNEQFF. CDR3 DNA sequence: TGTGCCATCAGTGGCGTGCCGGGCAATGAGCAGTTCTTC.

This clonotype showed up just a few times. The rearrangement links TRBV20-1 to TRBJ2-3; D remains unclear. V was pared by 5 bases and J by 0 bases, with 6 bases between. Germline CDR1 DFQATT, CDR2 SNEGSKA (reference sequence). The CDR3 contains 12 residues. The CDR3 bases are TGCAGTGCTGGGTTTAGCACAGATACGCAGTATTTT. It encodes CSAGFSTDTQYF.

This clonotype was counted at least ten times. The CDR3 spells CASSPGRGNQPQHF. The DNA for the CDR3 is TGTGCCAGCAGTCCCGGACGGGGGAATCAGCCCCAGCATTTT. This sequence joins TRBV6-6 and TRBJ1-5; tentative D call: TRBD1 (5 bases). This CDR3 has 14 residues. Deletions cut 5 bases from V and 4 bases from J, with 12 bases between. The V gene's germline CDR1 is MNHNY and CDR2 SVGAGI (reference sequence).

This clonotype showed up many times. The chain joins TRBV2 to TRBJ2-7; tentative D call: TRBD2 (6 bases). CDR1 and CDR2 from the germline V gene are SNHLY and FYNNEI. Trimming left V 4 bases short and J 3 bases short, with 7 bases between. The CDR3 has 12 amino acids. The CDR3 is CASSGEDYEQYF. The CDR3 nucleotides read TGTGCCAGCAGTGGGGAGGACTACGAGCAGTACTTC.

This clonotype was counted many times. V usage is TRBV20-1 and J usage is TRBJ2-1; possible D gene TRBD1, 6 bases. The germline V gene encodes CDR1 DFQATT and CDR2 SNEGSKA (reference sequence). V lost 4 bases and J 7 bases, leaving 20 bases between the germline ends. The CDR3 consists of 15 residues. This CDR3 is CSAKLLGGVTNEQFF. The CDR3 nucleotides are TGCAGTGCTAAGCTCTTAGGGGGAGTAACGAATGAGCAGTTCTTC.

This clonotype appeared many times. The J gene is TRBJ2-3, the V gene TRBV12-3 or TRBV12-4; D is undetermined. Trimming took off 7 bases at V and 0 bases at J, with 14 bases between the two ends. The CDR3 consists of 15 residues. CDR3 bases: TGTGCCAGCATCGATGGTAGTGGTAGCACAGATACGCAGTATTTT. Protein sequence: CASIDGSGSTDTQYF.

This clonotype occurred many times. V gene TRBV20-1 combines with J gene TRBJ2-3, with 9 bases fitting TRBD1. Germline values: CDR1 DFQATT, CDR2 SNEGSKA (reference sequence). The length of the CDR3 is 18 residues. The V segment lost 0 bases and the J segment 5 bases; nucleotides outside the gene matches: 15. The CDR3 DNA sequence: TGCAGTGCTAGAGATCCCGGTCCGGGACAGGGTGGGGGAGATACGCAGTATTTT. This codes for CSARDPGPGQGGGDTQYF.

V usage is TRBV28 and J usage is TRBJ1-1, with a weak D call TRBD1 (5 bases). V was pared by 2 bases and J by 4 bases, with 11 bases between. Germline V gene data show CDR1 as MDHEN and CDR2 as SYDVKM. CDR3 size: 14 residues. CDR3 amino acids: CASSLGGSATEAFF. Here the CDR3 DNA reads TGTGCCAGCAGTTTAGGGGGGTCGGCCACTGAAGCTTTCTTT. Full variable domain (remainder filled in from reference TRBV28 and TRBJ1-1): DVKVTQSSRYLVKRTGEKVFLECVQDMDHENMFWYRQDPGLGLRLIYFSYDVKMKEKGDIPEGYSVSREKKERFSLILESASTNQTSMYLCASSLGGSATEAFFGQGTRLTVV.

This clonotype has at least ten counts. The chain joins TRBV5-6 to TRBJ1-1, with 9 bases identical to TRBD1. CDR1 and CDR2 (germline): SGHDT, YYEEEE. V trimming: 0 bases; J trimming: 5 bases; junction bases outside the gene matches: 8. The CDR3 covers 16 residues. Here the CDR3 reads CASSLAGTGLGTEAFF. DNA for the CDR3: TGTGCCAGCAGCTTGGCCGGGACAGGGCTCGGGACTGAAGCTTTCTTT.

The gene calls are TRBV10-2 and TRBJ1-5; D unresolved. The V gene lost 3 bases and the J gene lost 1 base, with 7 bases spanning the gap. The CDR3 loop spans 14 amino acids. Germline CDR1 WSHSY, CDR2 SAAADI. The CDR3 is CASSEWVSNQPQHF. Written as DNA, the CDR3 is TGCGCCAGCAGTGAATGGGTAAGCAATCAGCCCCAGCATTTT.

This clonotype was counted ten times or more. V gene TRBV5-1 combines with J gene TRBJ2-7, with TRBD1 as a possible D gene (10 bases). Looked up from germline, CDR1 is SGHRS and CDR2 is YFSETQ. This CDR3 contains 19 residues. V was pared by 5 bases and J by 3 bases, with 30 bases between. The CDR3 loop is CASRSGTGAWGTSIYEQYF. The DNA for the CDR3 is TGCGCCAGCAGATCCGGGACAGGGGCCTGGGGGACTAGCATCTACGAGCAGTACTTC.

This clonotype was seen ten or more times. The rearrangement uses TRBV3-1 and TRBJ1-6; weak D call: TRBD1 (5 bases). CDR1 and CDR2 (germline): LGHDT, YNNKEL (reference sequence). The CDR3 loop spans 15 amino acids. V lost 1 base to trimming and J lost 9 bases, with 13 bases between them. CDR3 residues: CASSQAGSWGSPLHF. The CDR3 DNA reads TGTGCCAGCAGCCAAGCAGGGTCCTGGGGTTCACCCCTCCACTTT.